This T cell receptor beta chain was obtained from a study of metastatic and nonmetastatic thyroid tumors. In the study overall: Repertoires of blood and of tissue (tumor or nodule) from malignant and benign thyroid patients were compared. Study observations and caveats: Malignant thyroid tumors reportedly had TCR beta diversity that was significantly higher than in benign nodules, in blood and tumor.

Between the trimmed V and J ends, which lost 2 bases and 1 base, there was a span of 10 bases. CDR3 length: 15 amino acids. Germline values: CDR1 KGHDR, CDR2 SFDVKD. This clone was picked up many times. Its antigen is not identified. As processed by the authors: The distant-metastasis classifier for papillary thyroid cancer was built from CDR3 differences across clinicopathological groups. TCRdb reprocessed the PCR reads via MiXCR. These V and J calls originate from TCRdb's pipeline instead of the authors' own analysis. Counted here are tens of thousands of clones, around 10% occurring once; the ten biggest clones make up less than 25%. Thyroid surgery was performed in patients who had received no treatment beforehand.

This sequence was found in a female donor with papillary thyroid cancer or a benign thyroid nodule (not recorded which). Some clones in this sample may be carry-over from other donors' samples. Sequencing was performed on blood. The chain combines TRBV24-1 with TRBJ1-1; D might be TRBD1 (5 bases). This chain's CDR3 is CATSDSGGGNTEAFF. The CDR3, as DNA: TGTGCCACCAGTGATTCGGGCGGGGGGAACACTGAAGCTTTCTTT.